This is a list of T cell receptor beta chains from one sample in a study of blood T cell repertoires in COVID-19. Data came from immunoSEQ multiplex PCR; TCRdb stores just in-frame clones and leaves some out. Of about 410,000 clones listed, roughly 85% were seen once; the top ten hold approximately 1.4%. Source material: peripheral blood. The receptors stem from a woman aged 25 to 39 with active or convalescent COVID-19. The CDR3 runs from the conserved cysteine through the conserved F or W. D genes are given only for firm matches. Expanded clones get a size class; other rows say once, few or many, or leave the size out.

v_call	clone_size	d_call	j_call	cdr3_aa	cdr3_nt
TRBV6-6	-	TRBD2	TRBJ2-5	CASSPRGSLAGGGETQYF	TGTGCCAGCAGTCCACGGGGCTCCTTAGCGGGAGGTGGTGAGACCCAGTACTTC
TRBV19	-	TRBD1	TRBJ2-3	CASRFTRGTGYADTQYF	TGTGCCAGTAGGTTCACCCGCGGGACAGGGTACGCAGATACGCAGTATTTT
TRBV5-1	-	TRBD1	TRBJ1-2	CASSSELTGGAGYGYTF	TGCGCCAGCAGCTCCGAGTTGACAGGGGGCGCCGGCTATGGCTACACCTTC
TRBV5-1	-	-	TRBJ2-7	CASSVTGSPYEQYF	TGCGCCAGCAGCGTGACAGGAAGTCCCTACGAGCAGTACTTC
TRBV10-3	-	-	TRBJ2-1	CAITDHGRTSYNEQFF	TGTGCCATCACCGACCATGGAAGGACTTCCTACAATGAGCAGTTCTTC
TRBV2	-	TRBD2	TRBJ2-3	CASSEPRLAGGDTQYF	TGTGCCAGCAGTGAACCTCGACTAGCGGGAGGGGATACGCAGTATTTT
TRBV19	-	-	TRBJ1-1	CASSIRGNTEAFF	TGTGCCAGTAGTATACGGGGGAACACTGAAGCTTTCTTT
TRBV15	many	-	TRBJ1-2	CATSGTSYGYTF	TGTGCCACCAGCGGGACATCCTATGGCTACACCTTC
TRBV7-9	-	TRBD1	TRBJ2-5	CASSSGQYIQETQYF	TGTGCCAGCAGCTCGGGACAGTATATTCAAGAGACCCAGTACTTC
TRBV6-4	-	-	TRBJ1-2	CATRTANYGYTF	TGTGCCACTAGGACAGCAAACTATGGCTACACCTTC
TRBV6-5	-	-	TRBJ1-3	CASVGLFLNTIYF	TGTGCCAGCGTGGGACTGTTCCTAAACACCATATATTTT
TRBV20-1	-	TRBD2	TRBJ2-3	CSASPGTKAWDTQYF	TGCAGTGCTAGTCCCGGGACTAAGGCCTGGGATACGCAGTATTTT
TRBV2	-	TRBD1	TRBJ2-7	CASHRDRVNYEQYF	TGTGCCAGCCATCGGGACAGGGTAAACTACGAGCAGTACTTC
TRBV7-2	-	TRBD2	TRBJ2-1	CASSRGTSVNEQFF	TGTGCCAGCAGCCGGGGGACTAGCGTCAATGAGCAGTTCTTC
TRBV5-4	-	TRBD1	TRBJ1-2	CASSGPGQGNGYTF	TGTGCCAGCAGCGGACCGGGACAGGGGAATGGCTACACCTTC
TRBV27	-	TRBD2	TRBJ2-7	CASSFRLTSGRVYEQYF	TGTGCCAGCAGTTTTCGCCTCACTAGCGGGAGAGTGTACGAGCAGTACTTC
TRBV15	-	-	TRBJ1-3	CATSPRQETSGNTIYF	TGTGCCACCAGCCCCCGACAGGAAACCTCTGGAAACACCATATATTTT
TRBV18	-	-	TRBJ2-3	CASSPVLGLSSTDTQYF	TGTGCCAGCTCCCCAGTTCTGGGGCTAAGTAGCACAGATACGCAGTATTTT
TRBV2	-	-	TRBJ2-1	CASSEWQGQFF	TGTGCCAGCAGTGAATGGCAGGGGCAGTTCTTC
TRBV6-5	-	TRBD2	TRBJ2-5	CASSFYREGAKTQYF	TGTGCCAGCAGTTTTTATCGGGAGGGCGCGAAGACCCAGTACTTC
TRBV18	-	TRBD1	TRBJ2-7	CASSPRGQGAHDEQYF	TGTGCCAGCTCACCTCGAGGACAGGGCGCACACGACGAGCAGTACTTC
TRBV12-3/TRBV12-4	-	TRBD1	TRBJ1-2	CASSPDRMLGYTF	TGTGCCAGCAGTCCGGACAGGATGCTTGGCTACACCTTC
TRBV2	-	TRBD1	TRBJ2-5	CASSESGTGFQTQYF	TGTGCCAGCAGTGAATCCGGGACAGGTTTTCAGACCCAGTACTTC
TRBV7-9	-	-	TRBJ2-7	CASSLAGAPSYEQYF	TGTGCCAGCAGCTTAGCGGGGGCACCCTCCTACGAGCAGTACTTC
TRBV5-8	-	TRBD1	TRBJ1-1	CASSSISRTGNTMNTEAFF	TGTGCCAGCAGCTCCATATCAAGGACAGGGAATACAATGAACACTGAAGCTTTCTTT
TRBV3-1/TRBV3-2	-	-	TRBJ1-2	CASSQSGYPTYGYTF	TGTGCCAGCAGCCAATCAGGGTACCCTACCTATGGCTACACCTTC
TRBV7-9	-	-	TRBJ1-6	CASSAPYNDNSPLHF	TGTGCCAGCAGTGCCCCATACAACGATAATTCACCCCTCCACTTT
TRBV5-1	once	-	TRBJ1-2	CASSGGTGHGEYTF	TGCGCCAGCAGCGGGGGTACGGGACACGGGGAGTACACCTTC
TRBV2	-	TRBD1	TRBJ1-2	CASSLSGTGGNPNYGYTF	TGTGCCAGCAGTCTTTCCGGGACAGGGGGCAATCCTAACTATGGCTACACCTTC
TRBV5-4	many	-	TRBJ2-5	CASSLAIGGGETQYF	TGTGCCAGCAGCTTGGCTATCGGGGGAGGAGAGACCCAGTACTTC
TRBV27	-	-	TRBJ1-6	CASSPGVVGNSPLHF	TGTGCCAGCAGTCCAGGGGTTGTGGGGAATTCACCCCTCCACTTT
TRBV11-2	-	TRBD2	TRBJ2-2	CASRALAGGTGELFF	TGTGCCAGCAGAGCACTAGCGGGGGGAACCGGGGAGCTGTTTTTT
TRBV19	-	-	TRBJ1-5	CASSILQGISNQPQHF	TGTGCCAGTAGTATCCTTCAGGGTATTAGCAATCAGCCCCAGCATTTT
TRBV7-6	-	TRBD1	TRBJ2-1	CASSPWGGTGIVDEQFF	TGTGCCAGCAGCCCATGGGGCGGGACAGGGATAGTCGATGAGCAGTTCTTC
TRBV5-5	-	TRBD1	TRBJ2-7	CASSARTGTYEQYF	TGTGCCAGCAGCGCCCGGACAGGGACCTACGAGCAGTACTTC